These T cell receptor beta chains were read from a single sample in a study of blood T cell repertoires in COVID-19. TCRdb's table, derived via immunoSEQ multiplex PCR, lists solely in-frame clones and lacks some. The table lists under 150,000 clones, around 88% of them singletons. Sequenced: peripheral blood. Receptors were obtained from a human donor in a cohort sampled during active COVID-19. Each CDR3 is given with its conserved first and last residue. Fields, in order: clone size, J gene, D gene, CDR3 length, V gene, CDR3 protein, CDR3 DNA. A D gene is named only where the DNA matches it firmly. Part of the rows lack a size; the others show once, few, many or a class for expanded clones.

clone_size: few
j_call: TRBJ2-7
d_call: -
cdr3_length: 14
v_call: TRBV4-2
cdr3_aa: CASSVRRESYEQYF
cdr3_nt: TGTGCCAGCAGCGTAAGGAGGGAGTCCTACGAGCAGTACTTC

clone_size: -
j_call: TRBJ1-2
d_call: TRBD1
cdr3_length: 14
v_call: TRBV3-1/TRBV3-2
cdr3_aa: CASSDETGRYGYTF
cdr3_nt: TGTGCCAGCAGCGACGAGACAGGGAGATATGGCTACACCTTC

clone_size: -
j_call: TRBJ2-3
d_call: -
cdr3_length: 15
v_call: TRBV4-1
cdr3_aa: CASSTVLSSTDTQYF
cdr3_nt: TGCGCCAGCAGTACGGTGTTATCTAGCACAGATACGCAGTATTTT

clone_size: -
j_call: TRBJ1-6
d_call: -
cdr3_length: 15
v_call: TRBV30
cdr3_aa: CAWTRGGQENSPLHF
cdr3_nt: TGTGCCTGGACCCGTGGAGGGCAGGAGAATTCACCCCTCCACTTT

clone_size: -
j_call: TRBJ2-1
d_call: -
cdr3_length: 12
v_call: TRBV7-9
cdr3_aa: CASHGGYNEQFF
cdr3_nt: TGTGCCAGCCACGGGGGTTACAATGAGCAGTTCTTC

clone_size: -
j_call: TRBJ2-1
d_call: TRBD2
cdr3_length: 17
v_call: TRBV6-6
cdr3_aa: CASSQQAPGLAGNEQFF
cdr3_nt: TGTGCCAGCAGTCAGCAGGCTCCGGGACTAGCGGGCAATGAGCAGTTCTTC

clone_size: once
j_call: TRBJ2-1
d_call: TRBD2
cdr3_length: 12
v_call: TRBV6-5
cdr3_aa: CASSWGGVEQFF
cdr3_nt: TGTGCCAGCAGTTGGGGAGGGGTAGAGCAGTTCTTC

clone_size: -
j_call: TRBJ1-2
d_call: -
cdr3_length: 13
v_call: TRBV5-5
cdr3_aa: CASSFLSINGYTF
cdr3_nt: TGTGCCAGCAGCTTTCTGAGCATCAATGGCTACACCTTC

clone_size: once
j_call: TRBJ2-5
d_call: -
cdr3_length: 15
v_call: TRBV7-2
cdr3_aa: CASSYMTLLQETQYF
cdr3_nt: TGTGCCAGCAGCTATATGACTTTGCTCCAAGAGACCCAGTACTTC

clone_size: -
j_call: TRBJ1-5
d_call: TRBD1
cdr3_length: 15
v_call: TRBV7-9
cdr3_aa: CASSLGTGGRQPQHF
cdr3_nt: TGTGCCAGCAGCTTGGGGACAGGGGGCCGCCAGCCCCAGCATTTT

clone_size: -
j_call: TRBJ2-3
d_call: TRBD1
cdr3_length: 16
v_call: TRBV7-8
cdr3_aa: CASSQGAYPSTDTQYF
cdr3_nt: TGTGCCAGCAGCCAGGGGGCGTACCCTAGCACAGATACGCAGTATTTT

clone_size: -
j_call: TRBJ2-5
d_call: -
cdr3_length: 13
v_call: TRBV7-3
cdr3_aa: CASSVRERETQYF
cdr3_nt: TGTGCCAGCAGCGTTAGGGAGAGGGAGACCCAGTACTTC

clone_size: -
j_call: TRBJ1-1
d_call: TRBD1
cdr3_length: 14
v_call: TRBV28
cdr3_aa: CASSRQGRRTEAFF
cdr3_nt: TGTGCCAGCAGCCGACAGGGAAGGAGGACTGAAGCTTTCTTT

clone_size: -
j_call: TRBJ2-1
d_call: -
cdr3_length: 13
v_call: TRBV10-3
cdr3_aa: CAISDGSYNEQFF
cdr3_nt: TGTGCCATCAGTGACGGCTCCTACAATGAGCAGTTCTTC

clone_size: -
j_call: TRBJ1-6
d_call: -
cdr3_length: 16
v_call: TRBV6-1
cdr3_aa: CASSEVVRLINSPLHF
cdr3_nt: TGTGCCAGCAGTGAGGTGGTTCGACTGATTAATTCACCCCTCCACTTT

clone_size: -
j_call: TRBJ2-3
d_call: -
cdr3_length: 13
v_call: TRBV19
cdr3_aa: CASGQSRTDTQYF
cdr3_nt: TGTGCCAGCGGACAGAGTCGCACAGATACGCAGTATTTT

clone_size: few
j_call: TRBJ1-6
d_call: TRBD1
cdr3_length: 16
v_call: TRBV2
cdr3_aa: CASSQDRGNRNSPLHF
cdr3_nt: TGTGCCAGCAGCCAGGACAGGGGAAATAGGAATTCACCCCTCCACTTT

clone_size: -
j_call: TRBJ1-2
d_call: TRBD1
cdr3_length: 15
v_call: TRBV27
cdr3_aa: CASSSRDRGRGGYTF
cdr3_nt: TGTGCCAGCAGTTCCCGGGACAGGGGGCGTGGAGGCTACACCTTC

clone_size: -
j_call: TRBJ2-1
d_call: -
cdr3_length: 17
v_call: TRBV4-1
cdr3_aa: CASSQYSSRGLYNEQFF
cdr3_nt: TGCGCCAGCAGCCAATACAGCTCGCGGGGCCTATACAATGAGCAGTTCTTC

clone_size: -
j_call: TRBJ2-5
d_call: -
cdr3_length: 14
v_call: TRBV6-5
cdr3_aa: CASSYSLVLETQYF
cdr3_nt: TGTGCCAGCAGTTACTCTCTAGTTTTGGAGACCCAGTACTTC

clone_size: -
j_call: TRBJ1-5
d_call: -
cdr3_length: 16
v_call: TRBV5-1
cdr3_aa: CASSFWALDGNQPQHF
cdr3_nt: TGCGCCAGCAGCTTCTGGGCATTGGATGGGAATCAGCCCCAGCATTTT

clone_size: -
j_call: TRBJ1-1
d_call: -
cdr3_length: 13
v_call: TRBV19
cdr3_aa: CASSYGGMVEAFF
cdr3_nt: TGTGCCAGTAGTTATGGAGGGATGGTTGAAGCTTTCTTT

clone_size: -
j_call: TRBJ2-3
d_call: -
cdr3_length: 17
v_call: TRBV4-3
cdr3_aa: CASSPAPASPSTDTQYF
cdr3_nt: TGCGCCAGCAGCCCCGCTCCCGCTAGCCCTAGCACAGATACGCAGTATTTT

clone_size: -
j_call: TRBJ1-2
d_call: -
cdr3_length: 15
v_call: TRBV6-5
cdr3_aa: CASSSVPSGGYGYTF
cdr3_nt: TGTGCCAGCAGTTCCGTGCCCTCCGGAGGTTATGGCTACACCTTC

clone_size: -
j_call: TRBJ2-5
d_call: TRBD1
cdr3_length: 14
v_call: TRBV10-2
cdr3_aa: CASSDQTGGETQYF
cdr3_nt: TGCGCCAGCAGTGACCAGACAGGGGGAGAGACCCAGTACTTC

clone_size: -
j_call: TRBJ1-6
d_call: -
cdr3_length: 14
v_call: TRBV3-1/TRBV3-2
cdr3_aa: CASSDSSSNSPLHF
cdr3_nt: TGTGCCAGCAGCGACAGTTCTTCTAATTCACCCCTCCACTTT

clone_size: -
j_call: TRBJ2-7
d_call: -
cdr3_length: 12
v_call: TRBV25-1
cdr3_aa: CASREGTTEQYF
cdr3_nt: TGTGCCAGCAGAGAAGGGACAACCGAGCAGTACTTC

clone_size: -
j_call: TRBJ2-7
d_call: TRBD2
cdr3_length: 13
v_call: TRBV6-5
cdr3_aa: CASTRLAGNEQYF
cdr3_nt: TGTGCCAGCACGAGGCTAGCGGGGAACGAGCAGTACTTC

clone_size: -
j_call: TRBJ1-4
d_call: -
cdr3_length: 14
v_call: TRBV9
cdr3_aa: CASSVGGTNEKLFF
cdr3_nt: TGTGCCAGCAGCGTGGGGGGAACTAATGAAAAACTGTTTTTT

clone_size: few
j_call: TRBJ2-7
d_call: TRBD1
cdr3_length: 14
v_call: TRBV5-6
cdr3_aa: CASSLDRVYYEQYF
cdr3_nt: TGTGCCAGCAGCCTGGACAGGGTCTACTACGAGCAGTACTTC

clone_size: -
j_call: TRBJ2-3
d_call: -
cdr3_length: 14
v_call: TRBV30
cdr3_aa: CAWSGGLPTDTQYF
cdr3_nt: TGTGCCTGGAGTGGGGGACTGCCCACAGATACGCAGTATTTT

clone_size: -
j_call: TRBJ2-7
d_call: -
cdr3_length: 15
v_call: TRBV7-9
cdr3_aa: CASSPGQEQRGEQYF
cdr3_nt: TGTGCCAGCAGCCCAGGGCAGGAGCAAAGGGGCGAGCAGTACTTC

clone_size: few
j_call: TRBJ1-1
d_call: TRBD1
cdr3_length: 13
v_call: TRBV30
cdr3_aa: CAWSLGTGTEAFF
cdr3_nt: TGTGCCTGGAGTCTAGGGACAGGCACTGAAGCTTTCTTT

clone_size: -
j_call: TRBJ2-7
d_call: -
cdr3_length: 9
v_call: TRBV3-1/TRBV3-2
cdr3_aa: CASIYEQYF
cdr3_nt: TGTGCCAGCATATACGAGCAGTACTTC

clone_size: -
j_call: TRBJ2-7
d_call: -
cdr3_length: 13
v_call: TRBV2
cdr3_aa: CASSDLRTYEQYF
cdr3_nt: TGTGCCAGCAGTGATTTGCGGACCTACGAGCAGTACTTC

clone_size: -
j_call: TRBJ1-6
d_call: -
cdr3_length: 15
v_call: TRBV19
cdr3_aa: CASNGAGTYNSPLHF
cdr3_nt: TGTGCCAGTAATGGGGCAGGGACCTATAATTCACCCCTCCACTTT

clone_size: -
j_call: TRBJ2-3
d_call: -
cdr3_length: 16
v_call: TRBV7-9
cdr3_aa: CASSPRGIALTDTQYF
cdr3_nt: TGTGCCAGCAGCCCCCGGGGGATAGCATTAACAGATACGCAGTATTTT

clone_size: -
j_call: TRBJ2-2
d_call: TRBD1
cdr3_length: 12
v_call: TRBV6-5
cdr3_aa: CASRTGAGELFF
cdr3_nt: TGTGCCAGCAGGACAGGGGCCGGGGAGCTGTTTTTT

clone_size: -
j_call: TRBJ2-1
d_call: -
cdr3_length: 16
v_call: TRBV15
cdr3_aa: CATSRRRGGSYNEQFF
cdr3_nt: TGTGCCACCAGCAGGAGGAGGGGGGGCTCCTACAATGAGCAGTTCTTC

clone_size: -
j_call: TRBJ1-5
d_call: -
cdr3_length: 14
v_call: TRBV24-1
cdr3_aa: CATSDLGLNQPQHF
cdr3_nt: TGTGCCACCAGTGATTTGGGACTGAATCAGCCCCAGCATTTT

clone_size: -
j_call: TRBJ2-3
d_call: -
cdr3_length: 17
v_call: TRBV5-8
cdr3_aa: CASSLSLGASGTDTQYF
cdr3_nt: TGTGCCAGCAGCTTGTCCCTGGGAGCTAGCGGCACAGATACGCAGTATTTT

clone_size: once
j_call: TRBJ2-7
d_call: -
cdr3_length: 13
v_call: TRBV6-4
cdr3_aa: CASWASRYEEQYF
cdr3_nt: TGTGCCAGCTGGGCTAGCCGGTACGAGGAGCAGTACTTC

clone_size: -
j_call: TRBJ2-1
d_call: TRBD2
cdr3_length: 16
v_call: TRBV4-2
cdr3_aa: CASSQEIGLVTGEQFF
cdr3_nt: TGTGCCAGCAGCCAAGAGATCGGACTAGTTACAGGCGAGCAGTTCTTC

clone_size: -
j_call: TRBJ2-7
d_call: TRBD1
cdr3_length: 13
v_call: TRBV6-1
cdr3_aa: CASSDRGFDEQYF
cdr3_nt: TGTGCCAGCAGTGACAGGGGGTTCGACGAGCAGTACTTC

clone_size: -
j_call: TRBJ2-7
d_call: TRBD2
cdr3_length: 15
v_call: TRBV7-8
cdr3_aa: CASSTGLAGSYEQYF
cdr3_nt: TGTGCCAGCAGCACCGGACTAGCCGGATCCTACGAGCAGTACTTC

clone_size: -
j_call: TRBJ2-3
d_call: TRBD2
cdr3_length: 15
v_call: TRBV19
cdr3_aa: CAILGWRGGGDTQYF
cdr3_nt: TGTGCCATCCTAGGGTGGCGGGGGGGAGGGGATACGCAGTATTTT